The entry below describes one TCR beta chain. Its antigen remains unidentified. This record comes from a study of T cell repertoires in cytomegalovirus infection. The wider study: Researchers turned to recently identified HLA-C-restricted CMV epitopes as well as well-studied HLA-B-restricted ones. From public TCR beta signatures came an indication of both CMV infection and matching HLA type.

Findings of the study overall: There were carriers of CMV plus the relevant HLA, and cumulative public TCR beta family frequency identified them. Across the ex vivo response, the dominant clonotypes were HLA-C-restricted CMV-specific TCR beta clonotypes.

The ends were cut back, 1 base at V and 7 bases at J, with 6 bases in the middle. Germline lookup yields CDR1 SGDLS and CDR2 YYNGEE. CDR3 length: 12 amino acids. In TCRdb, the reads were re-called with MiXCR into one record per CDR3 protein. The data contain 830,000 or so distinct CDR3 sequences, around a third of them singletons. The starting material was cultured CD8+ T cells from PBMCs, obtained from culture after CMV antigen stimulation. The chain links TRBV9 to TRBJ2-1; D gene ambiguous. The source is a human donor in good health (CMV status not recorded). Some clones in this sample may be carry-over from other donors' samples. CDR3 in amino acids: CASSVITNEQFF. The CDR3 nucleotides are TGTGCCAGCAGCGTAATTACAAATGAGCAGTTCTTC.